The 13 T cell receptor beta chains listed next were all sequenced from one sample in a study of CD8 T cells in Susac syndrome. A quantity of roughly 0.5 to 1 ug RNA underwent reverse transcription using random hexamers. Each CDR3 protein gets one entry after TCRdb re-called the immunoSEQ multiplex PCR reads with MiXCR. The sample yields approximately 220,000 distinct CDR3 sequences, 95% seen once. Material: CD4+ T cells from PBMCs. These receptors all come from a human donor with multiple sclerosis.

The chain recombines TRBV27 with TRBJ2-5, with 7 bases fitting TRBD2. The CDR3 runs 17 residues. Germline-derived CDR1 and CDR2 are MNHEY and SMNVEV (reference sequence). V was pared by 5 bases and J by 0 bases, with 12 bases of the junction left unmatched. As DNA, the CDR3 is TGTGCCAGCAGTCGATGGACTAGAACGGGGTACCAAGAGACCCAGTACTTC. Translated: CASSRWTRTGYQETQYF.

This clonotype was detected once. The CDR3 loop reads CAWSVLSGWDYGYTF. The CDR3 bases are TGTGCCTGGAGTGTACTTTCAGGGTGGGACTATGGCTACACCTTC. The chain has TRBV30 and TRBJ1-2; tentatively, D is TRBD1 (5 bases). The germline CDR1 and CDR2 sequences are GTSNPN and SVGIG (reference sequence). This CDR3 spans 15 amino acids. Trimming pared 0 bases from V and 3 bases from J, leaving 14 bases between. The variable domain in full, with the rest retrieved from reference TRBV30 and TRBJ1-2, is SQTIHQWPATLVQPVGSPLSLECTVEGTSNPNLYWYRQAAGRGLQLLFYSVGIGQISSEVPQNLSASRPQDRQFILSSKKLLLSDSGFYLCAWSVLSGWDYGYTFGSGTRLTVV.

V is TRBV10-3 and J is TRBJ1-5, with TRBD1 as a possible D gene (5 bases). The CDR3 has 12 amino acids. Trimming stripped 3 bases from V and 8 bases from J, with 8 bases between. Per germline, CDR1 ENHRY and CDR2 SYGVKD. The CDR3 sequence: CAISDVGEPQHF. For the CDR3, the DNA is TGTGCCATCAGTGACGTAGGGGAGCCCCAGCATTTT.

The chain couples TRBV28 to TRBJ1-6; D possibly corresponds to TRBD1 (6 bases). Germline CDR1 reads MDHEN; CDR2 reads SYDVKM. V was shortened by 3 bases and J by 6 bases, with 9 bases between the two germline ends. The CDR3 runs 14 residues. The CDR3, as DNA: TGTGCCAGCAGTTTGGTCAGGGGTAATTCACCCCTCCACTTT. Translation: CASSLVRGNSPLHF.

This sequence joins TRBV7-3 and TRBJ2-1, with 7 bases aligning to TRBD1. CDR1 is SGHTA and CDR2 is FQGTGA in the germline V gene. V lost 5 bases, J lost 5 bases, and 3 bases stayed unmatched. The CDR3 contains 13 residues. In DNA form, the CDR3 reads TGTGCCAGCAGCCCCACAGGGGACAATGAGCAGTTCTTC. Its protein is CASSPTGDNEQFF.

The V and J genes are TRBV10-3 and TRBJ2-1; 8 bases are shared with TRBD1. J gave up 7 bases and V 0 bases, and 2 bases lay outside the gene matches. This CDR3 is 14 amino acids long. CDR1 is ENHRY and CDR2 is SYGVKD in the germline V gene. The CDR3 here is CAISESQGANEQFF. CDR3 nucleotides: TGTGCCATCAGTGAGTCCCAGGGGGCAAATGAGCAGTTCTTC.

The chain carries TRBV3-1 and TRBJ2-7, with 7 bases identical to TRBD2. Unmatched junction bases numbered 6, after V lost 1 base and J lost 6 bases. The germline V gene has CDR1 LGHDT and CDR2 YNNKEL (reference sequence). This CDR3 has 14 amino acids. CDR3 region: CASSQAAGRGEQYF. The CDR3 DNA is TGTGCCAGCAGCCAAGCGGCAGGGAGGGGCGAGCAGTACTTC.

The J gene is TRBJ2-5, the V gene TRBV12-3 or TRBV12-4; D not resolved. There are 12 residues in the CDR3. With 1 base removed from V and 3 bases from J, the gap between germline ends came to 3 bases. CDR3 amino acids: CASSLVKETQYF. CDR3 coding DNA: TGTGCCAGCAGTTTAGTCAAAGAGACCCAGTACTTC.

V is TRBV29-1 and J is TRBJ1-2; 10 nucleotides agree with TRBD1. Trimming cost V 7 bases and J 0 bases; bases outside gene matches: 8. This CDR3 contains 15 residues. Germline CDR1 is SQVTM and CDR2 is ANQGSEA. In DNA form, the CDR3 reads TGCAGCGCCCGGACAGGGGGAATGGCTAACTATGGCTACACCTTC. It is translated as CSARTGGMANYGYTF.

This rearrangement joins TRBV2 to TRBJ2-1, with D tentatively TRBD2 (6 bases). The V end was cut by 2 bases, the J end by 7 bases, with 15 bases between. The CDR3 runs 15 residues. CDR1 is SNHLY and CDR2 is FYNNEI in the germline V gene. CDR3 in amino acids: CASSEPGGSMNEQFF. DNA for the CDR3: TGTGCCAGCAGTGAACCCGGGGGATCTATGAATGAGCAGTTCTTC.

This sequence joins TRBV3-1 and TRBJ2-6; 8 nucleotides align to TRBD1. Germline CDR1 is LGHDT and CDR2 is YNNKEL (reference sequence). The CDR3 extends over 17 amino acids. V shed 1 base, J shed 4 bases, and the junction held 6 bases outside the gene matches. The CDR3 protein is CASSQGQGTTGANVLTF. The CDR3 region has the DNA TGTGCCAGCAGCCAAGGACAGGGGACGACCGGGGCCAACGTCCTGACTTTC.

In DNA form, the CDR3 reads TGTGCCAGCAGTGGGGTGACAGGGAACACTGAAGCTTTCTTT. This translates into CASSGVTGNTEAFF. This chain joins TRBV2 and TRBJ1-1; D perhaps matches TRBD1 (6 bases). Germline assignment: CDR1 SNHLY and CDR2 FYNNEI. V was clipped by 4 bases and J by 1 base, with 10 bases between them. CDR3 length equals 14 residues.

Only one count was recorded for this clonotype. Written as DNA, the CDR3 is TGTGCCAGCAGCCAAGATCCGCCCAGCGGGGGGGTAAATGAGCAGTTCTTC. Translating gives CASSQDPPSGGVNEQFF. The J gene is TRBJ2-1, the V gene TRBV4-2, with 10 bases identical to TRBD2. Germline lookup yields CDR1 LGHNA and CDR2 YNFKEQ. The CDR3 totals 17 residues. The V segment lost 0 bases and the J segment 7 bases; nucleotides outside the gene matches: 9.